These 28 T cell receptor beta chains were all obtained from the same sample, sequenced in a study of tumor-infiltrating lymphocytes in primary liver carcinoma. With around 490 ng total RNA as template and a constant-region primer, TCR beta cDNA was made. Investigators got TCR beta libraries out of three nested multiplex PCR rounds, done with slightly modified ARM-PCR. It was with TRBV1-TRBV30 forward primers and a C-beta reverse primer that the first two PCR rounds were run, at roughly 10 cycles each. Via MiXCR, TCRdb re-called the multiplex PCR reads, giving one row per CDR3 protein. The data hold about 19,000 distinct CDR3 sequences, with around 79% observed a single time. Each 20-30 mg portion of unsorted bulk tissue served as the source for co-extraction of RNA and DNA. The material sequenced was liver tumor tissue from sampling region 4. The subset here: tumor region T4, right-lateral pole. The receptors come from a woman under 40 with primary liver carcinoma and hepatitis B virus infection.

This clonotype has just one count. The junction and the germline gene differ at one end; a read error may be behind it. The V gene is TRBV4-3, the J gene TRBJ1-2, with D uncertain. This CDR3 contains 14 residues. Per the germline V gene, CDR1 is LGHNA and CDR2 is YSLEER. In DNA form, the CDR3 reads TGCGCCAGCAACGCTGAGTTGGGGATCTATGGCCACACCTTC. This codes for CASNAELGIYGHTF.

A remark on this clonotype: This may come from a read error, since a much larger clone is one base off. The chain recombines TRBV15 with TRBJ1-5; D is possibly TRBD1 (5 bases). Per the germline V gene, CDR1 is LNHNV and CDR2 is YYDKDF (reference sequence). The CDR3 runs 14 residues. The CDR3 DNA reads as TGTTCCACCAGCACCAGGGACAGCAATCAGCCCCAGCATTTT. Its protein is CSTSTRDSNQPQHF.

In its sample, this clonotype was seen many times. The CDR3 region is CASSQDSRFSGANVLTF. As DNA, the CDR3 is TGTGCCAGCAGCCAGGACAGCAGGTTCTCTGGGGCCAACGTCCTGACTTTC. The J gene is TRBJ2-6, the V gene TRBV5-6; maybe TRBD1 (6 bases). The V end was cut by 4 bases, the J end by 0 bases, with 14 bases between. The CDR3 covers 17 residues. Germline V gene sequence: CDR1 SGHDT, CDR2 YYEEEE.

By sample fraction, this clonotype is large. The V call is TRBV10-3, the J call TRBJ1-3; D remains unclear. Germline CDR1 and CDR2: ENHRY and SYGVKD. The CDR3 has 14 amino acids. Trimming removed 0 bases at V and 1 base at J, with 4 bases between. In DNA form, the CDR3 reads TGTGCCATCAGTGAGTCAGTTTCTGGAAACACCATATATTTT. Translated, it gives CAISESVSGNTIYF.

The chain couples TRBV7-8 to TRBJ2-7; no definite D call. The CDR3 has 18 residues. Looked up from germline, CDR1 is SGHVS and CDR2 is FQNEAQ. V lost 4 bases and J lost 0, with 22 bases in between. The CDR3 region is CASSSPRGRTISSYEQYF. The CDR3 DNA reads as TGTGCCAGCAGCTCGCCTCGCGGTCGTACTATAAGCTCCTACGAGCAGTACTTC.

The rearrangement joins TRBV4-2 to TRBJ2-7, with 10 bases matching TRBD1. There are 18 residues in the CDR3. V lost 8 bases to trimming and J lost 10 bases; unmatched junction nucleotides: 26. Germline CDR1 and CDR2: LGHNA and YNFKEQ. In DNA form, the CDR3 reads TGTGCCAGCGACCAGGAACACCTAGGACAGGGGGGACCGCGCGAACAGTACTTC. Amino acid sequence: CASDQEHLGQGGPREQYF.

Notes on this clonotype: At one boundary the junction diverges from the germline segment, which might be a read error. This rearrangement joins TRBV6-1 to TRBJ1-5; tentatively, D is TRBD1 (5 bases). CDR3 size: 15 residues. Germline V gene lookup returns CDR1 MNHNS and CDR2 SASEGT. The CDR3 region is CTSSVRVESFQPKHF. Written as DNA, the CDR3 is TGTACCAGCAGTGTCAGGGTAGAATCGTTTCAGCCCAAGCATTTC.

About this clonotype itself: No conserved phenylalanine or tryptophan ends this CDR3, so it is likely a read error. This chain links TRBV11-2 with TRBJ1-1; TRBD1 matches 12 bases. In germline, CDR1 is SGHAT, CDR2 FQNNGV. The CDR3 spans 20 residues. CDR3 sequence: CASSAWDRGRKMWSNTEAFS. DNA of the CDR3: TGTGCCAGCAGCGCTTGGGACAGGGGGCGCAAGATGTGGAGTAACACGGAAGCTTTCTCT.

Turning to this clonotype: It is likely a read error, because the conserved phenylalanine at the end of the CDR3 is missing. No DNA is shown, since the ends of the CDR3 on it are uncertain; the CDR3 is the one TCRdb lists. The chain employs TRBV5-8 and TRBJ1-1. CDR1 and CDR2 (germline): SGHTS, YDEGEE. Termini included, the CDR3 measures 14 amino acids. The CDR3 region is CASGGGGRHTEASI.

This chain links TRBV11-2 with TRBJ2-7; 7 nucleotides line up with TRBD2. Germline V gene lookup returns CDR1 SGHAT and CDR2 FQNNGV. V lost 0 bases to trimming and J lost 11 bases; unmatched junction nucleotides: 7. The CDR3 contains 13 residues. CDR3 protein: CASSLDRGGVKYF. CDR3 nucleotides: TGTGCCAGCAGCTTAGATCGTGGGGGGGTTAAGTACTTC.

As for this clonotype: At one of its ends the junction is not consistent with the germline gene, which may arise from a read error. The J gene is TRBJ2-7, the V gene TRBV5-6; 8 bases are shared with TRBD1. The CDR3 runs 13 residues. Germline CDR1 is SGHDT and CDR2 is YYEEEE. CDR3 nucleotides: TGTGCCGGCAGCTTACGGACAGGGCCATCGCATTACTTC. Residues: CAGSLRTGPSHYF.

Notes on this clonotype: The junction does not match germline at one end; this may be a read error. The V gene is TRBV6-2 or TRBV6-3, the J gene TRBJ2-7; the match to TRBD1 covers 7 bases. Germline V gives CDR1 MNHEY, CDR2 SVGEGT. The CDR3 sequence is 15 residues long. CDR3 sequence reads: CAIREWTGPAYGQYF. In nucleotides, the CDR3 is TGTGCCATCAGAGAGTGGACAGGTCCAGCCTACGGGCAGTACTTC.

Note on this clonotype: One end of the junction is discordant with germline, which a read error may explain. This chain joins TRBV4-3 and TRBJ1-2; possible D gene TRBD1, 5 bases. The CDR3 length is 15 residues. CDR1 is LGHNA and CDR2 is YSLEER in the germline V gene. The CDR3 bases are TGCCCCAGCAGCCAGGATTGGGGCAGGGTGAATGGCTACACGTTC. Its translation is CPSSQDWGRVNGYTF.

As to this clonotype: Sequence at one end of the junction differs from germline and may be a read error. In DNA form, the CDR3 reads TGTGCCAGCAGTTACGTGAAGGTCTCCTACAAGCAGTACTTC. Residues: CASSYVKVSYKQYF. The rearrangement uses TRBV6-2 or TRBV6-3 and TRBJ2-7; D is ambiguous. This CDR3 is 14 amino acids long. Looked up from germline, CDR1 is MNHEY and CDR2 is SVGEGT.

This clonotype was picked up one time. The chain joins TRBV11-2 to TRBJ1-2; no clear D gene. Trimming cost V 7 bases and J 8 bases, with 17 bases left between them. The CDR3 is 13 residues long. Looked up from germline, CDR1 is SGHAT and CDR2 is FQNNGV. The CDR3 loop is CASTQEGSGGYTF. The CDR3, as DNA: TGTGCCAGCACTCAGGAAGGGAGTGGAGGCTACACCTTC.

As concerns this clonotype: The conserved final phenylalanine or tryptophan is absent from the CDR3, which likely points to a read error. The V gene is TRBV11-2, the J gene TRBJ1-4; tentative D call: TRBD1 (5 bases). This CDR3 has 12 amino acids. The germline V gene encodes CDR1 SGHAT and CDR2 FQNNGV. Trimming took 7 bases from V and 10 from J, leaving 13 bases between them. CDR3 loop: CASNPCGGKLFL. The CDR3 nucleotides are TGTGCCAGCAATCCCTGTGGGGGAAAACTGTTTTTA.

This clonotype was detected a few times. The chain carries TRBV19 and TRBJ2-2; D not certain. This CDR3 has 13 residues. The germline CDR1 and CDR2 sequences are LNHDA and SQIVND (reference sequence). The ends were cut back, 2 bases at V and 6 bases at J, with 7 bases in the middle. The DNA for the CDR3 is TGTGCCAGTAGTATAAGCGCAGCCGGGGAGCTGTTTTTT. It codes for CASSISAAGELFF.

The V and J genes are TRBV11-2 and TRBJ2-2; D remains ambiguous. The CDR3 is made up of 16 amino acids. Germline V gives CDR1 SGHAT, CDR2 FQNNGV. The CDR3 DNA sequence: TGTATCAGCAGCCCCGATCCCCAATTGAGCACCGGGGAGCTGTTTTTT. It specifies CISSPDPQLSTGELFF.

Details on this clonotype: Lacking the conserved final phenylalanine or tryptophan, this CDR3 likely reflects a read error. For the CDR3, the DNA is TGCAGCGCTTATCACGGTCTGAACACTGAAGCTTTCTCT. Translating gives CSAYHGLNTEAFS. V and J are TRBV29-1 and TRBJ1-1; D call uncertain. From germline, CDR1 is SQVTM and CDR2 ANQGSEA. The ends were cut back, 7 bases at V and 0 bases at J, with 12 bases in the middle. The CDR3 covers 13 residues.

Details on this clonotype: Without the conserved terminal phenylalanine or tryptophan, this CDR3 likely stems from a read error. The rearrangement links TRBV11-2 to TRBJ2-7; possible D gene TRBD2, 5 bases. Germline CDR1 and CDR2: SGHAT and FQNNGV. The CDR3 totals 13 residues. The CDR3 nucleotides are TGTGCCAGCAGCCCCGGGAACACTTACGGGCAGTACCTC. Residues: CASSPGNTYGQYL.

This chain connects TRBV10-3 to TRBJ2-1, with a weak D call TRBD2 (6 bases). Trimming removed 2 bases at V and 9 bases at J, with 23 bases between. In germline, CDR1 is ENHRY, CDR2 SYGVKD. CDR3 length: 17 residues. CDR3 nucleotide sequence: TGTGCCATCAGTGAGACCATGGCGGCTAGCGTCTACGTTGAGCAGTTCTTC. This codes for CAISETMAASVYVEQFF.

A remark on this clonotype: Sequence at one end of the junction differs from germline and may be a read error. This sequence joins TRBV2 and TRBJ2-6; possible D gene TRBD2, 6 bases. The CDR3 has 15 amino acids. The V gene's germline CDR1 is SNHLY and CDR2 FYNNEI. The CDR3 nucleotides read TGTGCTAGCGGTGAAGCACGGGGTGGGGCCAACGTCCTGATTTTC. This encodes CASGEARGGANVLIF.

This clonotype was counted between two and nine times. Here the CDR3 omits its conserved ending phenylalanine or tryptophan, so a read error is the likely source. The CDR3 sequence is CASSLGDGTFYEQYL. In nucleotides, the CDR3 is TGCGCCAGCAGCTTGGGCGACGGGACTTTCTACGAGCAGTACTTA. The genes are TRBV7-9 and TRBJ2-7, with D possibly matching TRBD2 (6 bases). Germline V gives CDR1 SEHNR, CDR2 FQNEAQ (reference sequence). The CDR3 is made up of 15 amino acids.

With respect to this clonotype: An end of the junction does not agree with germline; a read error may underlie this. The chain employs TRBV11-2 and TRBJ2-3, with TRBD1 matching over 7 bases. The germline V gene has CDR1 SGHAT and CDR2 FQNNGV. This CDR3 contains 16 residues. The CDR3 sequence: CARSRTRQGMGDTQYF. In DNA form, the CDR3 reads TGTGCCAGGAGCCGGACGCGACAGGGAATGGGAGATACCCAGTATTTT. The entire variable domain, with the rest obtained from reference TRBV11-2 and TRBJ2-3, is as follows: EAGVAQSPRYKIIEKRQSVAFWCNPISGHATLYWYQQILGQGPKLLIQFQNNGVVDDSQLPKDRFSAERLKGVDSTLKIQPAKLEDSAVYLCARSRTRQGMGDTQYFGPGTRLTVL.

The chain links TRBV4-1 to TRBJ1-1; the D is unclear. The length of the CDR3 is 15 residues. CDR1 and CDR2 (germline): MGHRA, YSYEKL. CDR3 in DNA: TGCACCAACAGCCTAGATATCCCAGTGAACACTGAAGCTTTCTTT. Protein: CTNSLDIPVNTEAFF.

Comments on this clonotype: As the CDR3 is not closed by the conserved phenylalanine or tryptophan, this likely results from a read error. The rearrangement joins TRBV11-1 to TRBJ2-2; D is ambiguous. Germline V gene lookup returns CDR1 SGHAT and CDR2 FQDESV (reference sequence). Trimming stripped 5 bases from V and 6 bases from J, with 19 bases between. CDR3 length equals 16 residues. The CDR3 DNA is TGTGCCAGCAGCAGAGTTATGGCGGAAGTGTCCGGGGAGCTGTTTTAT. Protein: CASSRVMAEVSGELFY.

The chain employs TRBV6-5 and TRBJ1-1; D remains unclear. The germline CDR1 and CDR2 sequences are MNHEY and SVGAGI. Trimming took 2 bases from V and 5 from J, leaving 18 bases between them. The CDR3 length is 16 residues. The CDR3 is CASSYGSSGIGTEAFF. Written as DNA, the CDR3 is TGTGCCAGCAGTTACGGGAGCAGCGGAATAGGAACTGAAGCTTTCTTT.

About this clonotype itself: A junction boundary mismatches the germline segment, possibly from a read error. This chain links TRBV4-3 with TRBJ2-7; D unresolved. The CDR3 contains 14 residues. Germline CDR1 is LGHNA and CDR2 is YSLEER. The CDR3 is CTSSHTALSNEQYF. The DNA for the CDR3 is TGTACAAGCAGCCACACTGCCCTTTCCAACGAGCAGTACTTC.